Sequencing of this T cell receptor beta chain was carried out in a study of breast tumors, draining lymph nodes, adjacent tissues. Axillary draining lymph nodes of breast cancer patients supplied the node samples. By frequency in the sample, this clonotype is medium-sized. Antigen unknown. Each CDR3 protein gets one entry after TCRdb re-called the multiplex PCR reads with MiXCR. The top ten clones hold around 2.5% of a sample with about 150,000 distinct CDR3 sequences, 32% of them seen once. V gave up 7 bases and J gave up 2 bases, with 25 bases separating them. This CDR3 is built from 18 residues. The germline V gene has CDR1 KGHDR and CDR2 SFDVKD. Study conclusions and caveats: Findings are consistent with lymph node origin and intratumoral expansion of most tumor T cells. The lymph node origin of tumor T cells was framed as consistent with a hypothesis, not demonstrated. Tumor TCR diversity was below lymph nodes but above nontumor tissue. Luminal-like breast cancer showed significantly higher tumor–nontumor repertoire similarity than basal-like.

The receptor's source is a female donor with breast cancer. Some clones in this sample may be carry-over from other donors' samples. Sequenced input: axillary lymph node tissue. The chain has TRBV24-1 and TRBJ1-2; weak D call: TRBD1 (6 bases). The DNA for the CDR3 is TGTGCCACCAGCGGAACGCCGGGACAAACGTCTAGGAACTATGGCTACACCTTC. Residues: CATSGTPGQTSRNYGYTF.